Sequencing of this TCR beta chain was carried out in a study of T cells in Graves' hyperthyroidism and ophthalmopathy. The CDR3 regions of TCR beta were amplified from RNA transcripts. The study used the HTBI primer set for a first-round RT-PCR of the TCR CDR3. TCRdb re-derived calls from the multiplex PCR reads in MiXCR, one entry per CDR3 protein. The sample carries about 690,000 distinct CDR3 sequences, 17% recorded once. Details on this clonotype: A much larger clone differs from this one at a single base, so this may be a read error.

The CDR3 loop spans 16 amino acids. Per the germline V gene, CDR1 is PRHDT and CDR2 is FYEKMQ (reference sequence). The TCR was taken from a man between 50 and 59 years old with Graves' hyperthyroidism. J is TRBJ2-5 and V is TRBV13, with 8 bases aligning to TRBD1. Sequencing input: blood. CDR3 residues: CASSTNPGQVIETQYF. The DNA for the CDR3 is TGCGCCAGCAGCACGAACCCGGGACAGGTTATAGAGACCCAGTACTTC.